This TCR beta chain emerged from a study of identical twins. General study findings and limits: Out-of-frame TCR alpha sharing in monozygotic twins exceeded recombination model predictions. Possibly, invariant MAIT and iNKT cells partly confounded zero-insertion analyses. Weaker excess sharing between twins was seen in beta out-of-frame sequences.

cDNA carried unique molecular identifiers, and a universal primer site was added by template switching. TCRdb used MiXCR to reprocess the 5' RACE reads, holding one entry per CDR3 protein. The sample holds 1.5 million to 2 million distinct CDR3 sequences, about 32% seen once. Only a few counts were recorded for this clonotype. Its antigen is as yet unknown. The CDR3 runs to 13 residues. Germline V gene lookup returns CDR1 DFQATT and CDR2 SNEGSKA (reference sequence). The V call is TRBV20-1, the J call TRBJ2-7; D may match TRBD1 or TRBD2 (6 bases each). The sequenced sample consisted of cord blood. The TCR sequence derives from a newborn girl in good health. The CDR3 here is CSGSPGASYEQYF. The CDR3 coding sequence is TGCAGCGGGAGTCCAGGGGCATCCTACGAGCAGTACTTC.